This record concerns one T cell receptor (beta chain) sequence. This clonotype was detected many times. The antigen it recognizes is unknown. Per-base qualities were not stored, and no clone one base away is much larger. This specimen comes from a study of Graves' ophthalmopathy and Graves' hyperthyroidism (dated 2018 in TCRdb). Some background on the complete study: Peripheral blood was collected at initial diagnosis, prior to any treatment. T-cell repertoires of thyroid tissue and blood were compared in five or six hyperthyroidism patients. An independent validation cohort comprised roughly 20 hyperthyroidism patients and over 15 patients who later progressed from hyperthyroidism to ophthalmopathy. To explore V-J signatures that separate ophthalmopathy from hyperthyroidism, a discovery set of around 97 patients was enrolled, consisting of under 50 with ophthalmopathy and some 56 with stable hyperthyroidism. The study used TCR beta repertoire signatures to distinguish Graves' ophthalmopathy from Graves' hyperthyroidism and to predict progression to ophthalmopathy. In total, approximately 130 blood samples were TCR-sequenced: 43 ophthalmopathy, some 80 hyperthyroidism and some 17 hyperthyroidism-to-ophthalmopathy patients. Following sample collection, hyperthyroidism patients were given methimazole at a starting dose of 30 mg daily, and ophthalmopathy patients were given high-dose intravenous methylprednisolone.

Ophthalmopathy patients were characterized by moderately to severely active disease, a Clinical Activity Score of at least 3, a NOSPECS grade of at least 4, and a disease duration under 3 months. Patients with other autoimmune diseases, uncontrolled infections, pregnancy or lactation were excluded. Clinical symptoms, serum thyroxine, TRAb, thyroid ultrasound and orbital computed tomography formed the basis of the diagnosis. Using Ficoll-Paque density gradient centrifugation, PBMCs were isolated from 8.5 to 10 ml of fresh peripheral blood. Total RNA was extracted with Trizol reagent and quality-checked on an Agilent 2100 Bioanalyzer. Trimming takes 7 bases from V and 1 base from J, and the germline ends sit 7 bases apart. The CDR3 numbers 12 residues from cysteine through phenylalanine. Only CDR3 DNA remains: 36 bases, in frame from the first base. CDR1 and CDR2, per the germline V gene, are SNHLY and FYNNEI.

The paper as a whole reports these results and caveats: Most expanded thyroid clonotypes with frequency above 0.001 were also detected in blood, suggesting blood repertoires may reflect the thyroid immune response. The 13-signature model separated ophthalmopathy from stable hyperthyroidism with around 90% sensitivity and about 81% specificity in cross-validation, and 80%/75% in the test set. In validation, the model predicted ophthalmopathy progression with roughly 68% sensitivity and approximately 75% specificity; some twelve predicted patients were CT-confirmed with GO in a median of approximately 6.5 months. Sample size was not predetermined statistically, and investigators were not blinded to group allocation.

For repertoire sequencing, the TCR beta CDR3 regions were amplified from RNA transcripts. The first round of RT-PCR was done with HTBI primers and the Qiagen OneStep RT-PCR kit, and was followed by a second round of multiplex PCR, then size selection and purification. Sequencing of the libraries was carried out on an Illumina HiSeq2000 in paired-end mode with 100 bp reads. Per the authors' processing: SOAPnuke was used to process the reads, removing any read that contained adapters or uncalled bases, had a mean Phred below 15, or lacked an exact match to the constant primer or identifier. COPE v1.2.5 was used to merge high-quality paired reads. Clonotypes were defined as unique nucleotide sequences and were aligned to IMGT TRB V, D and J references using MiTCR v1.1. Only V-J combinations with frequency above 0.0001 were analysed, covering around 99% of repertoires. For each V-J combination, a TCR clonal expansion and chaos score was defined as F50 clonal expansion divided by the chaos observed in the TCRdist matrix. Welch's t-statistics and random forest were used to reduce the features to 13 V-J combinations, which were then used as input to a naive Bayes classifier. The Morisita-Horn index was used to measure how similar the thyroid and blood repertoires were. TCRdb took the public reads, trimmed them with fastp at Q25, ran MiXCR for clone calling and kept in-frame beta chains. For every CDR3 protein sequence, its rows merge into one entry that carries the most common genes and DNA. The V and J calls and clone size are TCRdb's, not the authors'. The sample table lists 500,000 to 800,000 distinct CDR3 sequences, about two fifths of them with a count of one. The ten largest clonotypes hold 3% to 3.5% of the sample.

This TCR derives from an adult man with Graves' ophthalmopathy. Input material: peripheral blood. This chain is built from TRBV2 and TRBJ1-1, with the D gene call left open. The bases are TGTGCCAGCATCCGAGAGAACACTGAAGCTTTCTTT. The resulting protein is CASIRENTEAFF.